The T cell receptor beta chain under discussion was sequenced for a study of T cell changes during pregnancy in multiple sclerosis. The CDR3 is made up of 18 amino acids. Germline V CDR1 and CDR2: MDHEN, SYDVKM. Germline trimming cut 3 bases from V and 0 bases from J; bases unmatched to any gene: 6. TCRdb's copy holds only in-frame clones and misses some; the assay was immunoSEQ multiplex PCR. The sample lists tens of thousands of clones; about 91% were seen once. Source: peripheral blood, taken before pregnancy. This chain links TRBV28 with TRBJ2-2, with 11 bases that match TRBD1. This clonotype was obtained from a female donor with multiple sclerosis, enrolled in a pregnancy study. The CDR3 loop is CASSLGTGGTSNTGELFF. Here the CDR3 DNA reads TGTGCCAGCAGTTTGGGGACAGGGGGAACCTCGAACACCGGGGAGCTGTTTTTT.